This T cell receptor (beta chain) was sequenced during a study of shared clonotypes between healthy human individuals (TCRdb year 2020). For context, the study as a whole: A couple of women and three men aged 18 to 49 years were included in the cohort. Per donor, three plates each were used for CD4 naive and CD4 memory, two for CD8 naive, and one for CD8 memory. To estimate repertoire size and how much clonotype sharing occurs between individuals, the study deeply sequenced the blood TCR repertoires of several healthy adults. To increase sequencing depth and limit assay-specific biases, TCR repertoire library preparation and sequencing were carried out by different laboratories using diverse techniques. Between about 0.85 and 9.5 billion PBMCs per donor were obtained by leukapheresis.

CDR1 SGDLS and CDR2 YYNGEE are derived from the germline V gene. The CDR3 covers 14 residues, taking in both the cysteine and the phenylalanine. The kept DNA is CDR3 alone, 42 bases in frame from the first base. Ends trimmed: V by 5 bases, J by 7 bases; bases unmatched to a gene: 9. What the study reported, not specific to this receptor: Sampling was restricted to blood, and TCR repertoires in tissue are likely to differ from TCR repertoires in blood. Pairwise subsampling led to the expectation that sequencing depth would affect the degree of clonotype sharing among donors. Estimated clonotype richness was generally larger for naive than for memory subsets. Sharing across several donors was observed for 4.5% to 6.5% of naive CD4, over 3% of naive CD8, 2% to 2.5% of memory CD4, and about 0.39% of memory CD8 clonotypes. Because the study included a small number of donors, the genetic and exposure-history diversity represented was limited. Compared with non-shared clonotypes, the clonotypes found in all four sorted-subset donors had higher generation probabilities. Incomplete sequencing was indicated by rarefaction of sorted-subset datasets, despite the large sequencing depth.

The donors were healthy, HIV-negative adults with no recently reported acute infections or vaccinations. Only Caucasian adults living in Nashville, Tennessee, USA were represented among the donors. Magnetic negative selection was used to enrich CD4+ T cells, after which naive cells were positively selected on CD45RA and the negative fraction became the memory subset. Blood was collected by leukapheresis, and PBMCs were isolated by Ficoll-Histopaque density gradient centrifugation and then cryopreserved in liquid nitrogen vapor phase. Analytical flow cytometry was used to check the purity and quantity of every magnetically sorted T cell population. From each sorted fraction, genomic DNA was isolated and quantified by UV absorbance on a Nanodrop 2000c. At least ten counts were recorded for this clone. What this receptor recognizes is not known. No base quality values were provided; no much bigger clone lies one nucleotide off.

Using the deep immunoSEQ assay, multiplex PCR amplified TCR CDR3 regions from genomic DNA. Genomic DNA extracted from each cell subset was distributed evenly over all wells of several immunoSEQ 96-well plates, and each plate served as one replicate. For sorted subsets, 200 to 250 ng of genomic DNA, equivalent to 25,000 to 35,000 T cell genomes, went into each replicate PCR. The purified libraries were quantified using a Qubit 3.0 fluorometer, sized with a Bioanalyzer 2100, and then quantified again using the KAPA Library Quantification kit. Every immunoSEQ 96-well plate was sequenced on a dedicated single-read 150-cycle Illumina NextSeq 550 flow cell. Under the source paper's analysis protocol: Because only junctional sequences without quality scores were contained in the immunoSEQ output, filtering matching that applied to full-length reads could not be performed. To assign V/J genes and CDR3, sequences were annotated against IMGT germline references using PyIR, a Python wrapper for IgBLAST v1.9. Reads were filtered out if the reads had weak V/J assignments (E-value above 1e-6), no CDR3, stop codons, out-of-frame junctions, or ambiguous translated residues. V3J clonotypes were defined as sequences sharing an identical inferred V gene, J gene, and CDR3 amino acid sequence. To compute the percentage overlap between repertoires, the number of shared unique clonotypes was divided by the size of the smaller repertoire. RTK rarefaction, the Chao1 estimator, and Recon v2.1 estimates of unobserved clonotypes were used to assess repertoire richness. OLGA was used to compute generation probabilities for all TCRbeta clonotypes that the gDNA method yielded from a handful of donors. This is the immuneACCESS table as TCRdb keeps it, with only in-frame sequences that have V and J called. A part of the clones is gone; compared with another copy, unresolved V genes explain less than half, and the rest is unexplained. V, J and clone size reflect that table, while D and trimming were determined from the DNA. Present in this sample are approximately 1,000,000 clones, around three quarters of which were seen just once. The ten largest account for 0.7% to 0.95% of the sample.

This clonotype was obtained from a man between 18 and 35 years old in good health. Some clones in this sample may be carry-over from other donors' samples. Sequenced material: memory CD4+ T cells from PBMCs. The cell subset or site tag for this specimen amounts to: CD45RA-negative fraction. Here the chain combines TRBV9 and TRBJ1-2; 9 nucleotides in the junction match TRBD1. The CDR3 region reads CASSPGQGYGGYTF. Here is the DNA: TGTGCCAGCAGTCCGGGACAGGGATATGGTGGCTACACCTTC.